This passage covers 6 T cell receptor beta chains from one sample sequenced in a study of CD8+CD57+ T cells in acquired aplastic anemia. Both TCR beta VDJ combination and CDR3 sequence profiling were carried out. Genomic DNA was the template for this profiling. In TCRdb, the reads were re-called with MiXCR into one record per CDR3 protein. The sample has under 350,000 distinct CDR3 sequences; 45% to 65% are singletons. Patients included in sequencing had previously demonstrated CD8+CD57+ cell expansion by flow cytometry. Sequenced material: sorted CD4+, CD8+, or CD8+CD57+ T cells (not recorded which) from PBMCs. These receptors came from a human donor with aplastic anemia.

This clonotype has a handful of counts. The chain links TRBV20-1 to TRBJ2-2; D ambiguous. CDR1 is DFQATT and CDR2 is SNEGSKA in the germline V gene (reference sequence). The CDR3 spans 11 residues. Trimming pared 2 bases from V and 5 bases from J, leaving 3 bases between. In DNA, the CDR3 is TGCAGTGCTAGAAAGACCGGGGAGCTGTTTTTT. Translation gives CSARKTGELFF.

The rearrangement joins TRBV5-1 to TRBJ2-7; TRBD2 is a possible D gene (5 bases). The germline V gene has CDR1 SGHRS and CDR2 YFSETQ. The germline V and J ends were trimmed by 1 base and 7 bases, with 9 bases remaining between them. This CDR3 spans 12 amino acids. The CDR3 DNA follows: TGCGCCAGCAGCTTGATGACTAATGAGCAGTACTTC. Translation gives CASSLMTNEQYF.

The V gene is TRBV7-9, the J gene TRBJ2-7; 10 nucleotides align to TRBD2. Germline V lookup: CDR1 SEHNR, CDR2 FQNEAQ (reference sequence). The CDR3 is 15 amino acids. Trimming took 5 bases from V and 6 from J; bases not matched to a gene: 10. CDR3 residues: CASSQDERGGGEQYF. In nucleotides, the CDR3 is TGTGCCAGCAGCCAAGATGAGCGGGGGGGGGGCGAGCAGTACTTC.

The V and J genes are TRBV25-1 and TRBJ2-3; 16 positions match TRBD2. The CDR3 sequence is 19 residues long. J was trimmed by 4 bases and V by 4 bases; bases with no gene match: 11. Per the germline V gene, CDR1 is MGHDK and CDR2 is SYGVNS. The CDR3 reads CASSGPGLAGGLVADTQYF. The CDR3 DNA reads as TGTGCCAGCAGTGGACCGGGACTAGCGGGGGGGCTTGTAGCAGATACGCAGTATTTT.

The rearrangement uses TRBV5-1 and TRBJ2-1; D perhaps matches TRBD2 (6 bases). V was pared by 4 bases and J by 0 bases, with 20 bases between. Germline V gene lookup returns CDR1 SGHRS and CDR2 YFSETQ. The CDR3 length is 18 residues. The CDR3 DNA is TGCGCCAGCAGCCAGACGGGACTGGGAGTAATCTCCTACAATGAGCAGTTCTTC. Its translation is CASSQTGLGVISYNEQFF. The full variable domain, completed using reference TRBV5-1 and TRBJ2-1, is KAGVTQTPRYLIKTRGQQVTLSCSPISGHRSVSWYQQTPGQGLQFLFEYFSETQRNKGNFPGRFSGRQFSNSRSEMNVSTLELGDSALYLCASSQTGLGVISYNEQFFGPGTRLTVL.

The CDR3 reads CATSEPGTGRTGELFF. CDR3 nucleotides: TGTGCCACCAGTGAACCCGGGACAGGGAGGACCGGGGAGCTGTTTTTT. The chain joins TRBV24-1 to TRBJ2-2; 9 bases are a match to TRBD1. This CDR3 spans 16 amino acids. Germline values: CDR1 KGHDR, CDR2 SFDVKD. V lost 4 bases, J lost 5 bases, and 7 bases stayed unmatched.